Described below is a single T cell receptor (beta chain) sequence and its context. This specimen comes from a study of blood T cell repertoires in COVID-19. Study at large: Acute and convalescent COVID-19 samples came from the United States, Italy and Spain.

Sequencing was performed with immunoSEQ multiplex PCR; in TCRdb, only in-frame clones are kept and a portion is missing. The sample shows some 77,000 clones, over 80% of them seen only once. The material sequenced was peripheral blood. The TCR comes from a woman aged 55-69 years with acute or convalescent COVID-19.

The DNA of the CDR3 is TGTGCCAGCAGCTCCCGGACAGGAAACAATGAAAAACTGTTTTTT. As protein: CASSSRTGNNEKLFF. J is TRBJ1-4 and V is TRBV7-8; 7 nucleotides agree with TRBD1. Per the germline V gene, CDR1 is SGHVS and CDR2 is FQNEAQ. This CDR3 region has 15 residues. V lost 4 bases and J lost 5; bases outside the gene matches: 7.